This is a list of T cell receptor beta chains from one sample in a study of identical twins. MiXCR, applied by TCRdb to the 5' RACE reads, yields one record per CDR3 protein. The sample lists about 240,000 distinct CDR3 sequences, roughly a tenth occurring once. The sample consisted of memory T cells sorted from blood. The source is a man in his fifties in good health. The CDR3 runs from the conserved cysteine through the conserved F or W. A D gene is named only where the DNA matches it firmly. The size of a clone is reported for some rows only, either as once, few or many, or as a class for expanded clones.

size | J | D | V | CDR3 | DNA
few | TRBJ1-2 | - | TRBV14 | CASSQTTVGYTF | TGTGCCAGCAGCCAAACGACGGTGGGCTACACCTTC
- | TRBJ1-4 | TRBD1 | TRBV5-1 | CASSFYDHRGGNEKLFF | TGCGCCAGCAGCTTCTACGATCACAGGGGAGGTAACGAAAAACTGTTTTTT
- | TRBJ2-5 | - | TRBV28 | CASSSAPGKQQETQYF | TGTGCCAGCAGTTCGGCACCAGGGAAACAACAAGAGACCCAGTACTTC
- | TRBJ1-2 | - | TRBV29-1 | CSVNDGTVYGYTF | TGCAGCGTAAATGACGGAACCGTCTATGGCTACACCTTC
few | TRBJ2-7 | - | TRBV20-1 | CSAYLTGRGRREQYF | TGCAGTGCTTACCTAACCGGCAGGGGAAGGCGCGAGCAGTACTTC
- | TRBJ1-1 | - | TRBV5-6 | CASSLSASEAFF | TGTGCCAGCAGCTTGTCGGCCTCTGAAGCTTTCTTT
few | TRBJ2-1 | - | TRBV12-3/TRBV12-4 | CASRWGAFSYNEQFF | TGTGCCAGCAGATGGGGGGCTTTCTCCTACAATGAGCAGTTCTTC
- | TRBJ2-2 | - | TRBV9 | CASSGSVKGGGELFF | TGTGCCAGCAGCGGTAGCGTCAAGGGGGGCGGGGAGCTGTTTTTT
few | TRBJ1-1 | - | TRBV14 | CASSHLFQGARTEAFF | TGTGCCAGCAGCCACCTATTTCAGGGAGCCCGCACTGAAGCTTTCTTT
many | TRBJ1-1 | TRBD1 | TRBV5-6 | CASSRDREGTEAFF | TGTGCCAGCAGCCGCGACAGGGAGGGCACTGAAGCTTTCTTT
many | TRBJ2-2 | - | TRBV9 | CASSGSGAENTGELFF | TGTGCCAGCAGCGGGTCGGGAGCGGAAAACACCGGGGAGCTGTTTTTT
- | TRBJ1-4 | TRBD1 | TRBV11-2 | CASSLGTAEKLFF | TGTGCCAGCAGCCTCGGGACAGCTGAAAAACTGTTTTTT
few | TRBJ2-1 | - | TRBV29-1 | CSAKSGVLYNEQFF | TGCAGCGCCAAGTCCGGGGTTCTATACAATGAGCAGTTCTTC
many | TRBJ1-1 | - | TRBV18 | CASSPVREWGTEAFF | TGTGCCAGCTCACCAGTGAGGGAGTGGGGCACTGAAGCTTTCTTT
few | TRBJ2-7 | - | TRBV5-1 | CASEPPGALLSSYEQYF | TGCGCCAGCGAGCCCCCGGGGGCCCTTTTAAGCTCCTACGAGCAGTACTTC
- | TRBJ2-7 | - | TRBV5-4 | CASSRGGDNSYEQYF | TGTGCCAGCAGCCGCGGAGGTGACAACTCCTACGAGCAGTACTTC
many | TRBJ2-3 | TRBD2 | TRBV7-9 | CASSRTSGGALADTQYF | TGTGCCAGCAGCCGGACTAGCGGGGGGGCTTTGGCCGATACGCAGTATTTT
few | TRBJ1-2 | - | TRBV5-1 | CASSPEVGRSGYTF | TGCGCCAGCAGTCCGGAGGTCGGCCGATCGGGCTACACCTTC
few | TRBJ1-5 | TRBD1 | TRBV5-6 | CASSLSGGEWPQHF | TGTGCCAGCAGCTTGTCAGGGGGCGAATGGCCCCAGCATTTT
- | TRBJ2-7 | - | TRBV9 | CASSPGPGVEQYF | TGTGCCAGCAGCCCGGGACCTGGGGTCGAGCAGTACTTC
many | TRBJ1-2 | - | TRBV4-3 | CASSQERNYGYTF | TGCGCCAGCAGCCAAGAGAGAAACTATGGCTACACCTTC
many | TRBJ2-7 | - | TRBV24-1 | CATSDFRGYEQYF | TGTGCCACCAGTGATTTTCGGGGCTACGAGCAGTACTTC
- | TRBJ2-1 | TRBD2 | TRBV10-3 | CAISESGSRDEQFF | TGTGCCATCAGTGAGAGCGGGAGTAGGGATGAGCAGTTCTTC
many | TRBJ2-1 | - | TRBV7-2 | CASSKRQYDYSYNEQFF | TGTGCCAGCAGCAAAAGACAGTATGATTATTCCTACAATGAGCAGTTCTTC
many | TRBJ1-4 | TRBD1 | TRBV29-1 | CSVEPGQGGEKLFF | TGCAGCGTCGAACCGGGACAGGGTGGAGAAAAACTGTTTTTT
- | TRBJ2-5 | - | TRBV7-6 | CASSLGSTQETQYF | TGTGCCAGCAGCTTAGGGTCGACCCAAGAGACCCAGTACTTC
many | TRBJ2-3 | - | TRBV20-1 | CSARGPTAVTQYF | TGCAGTGCTAGAGGACCCACGGCGGTTACGCAGTATTTT
many | TRBJ2-3 | - | TRBV7-2 | CASSPADPPDTQYF | TGTGCCAGCAGCCCAGCGGACCCCCCAGATACGCAGTATTTT
- | TRBJ2-7 | TRBD2 | TRBV12-3/TRBV12-4 | CASSQAGGNYEQYF | TGTGCCAGCAGTCAAGCGGGAGGAAACTACGAGCAGTACTTC
few | TRBJ2-3 | - | TRBV9 | CASSSWGGGDTQYF | TGTGCCAGCAGCTCATGGGGGGGCGGTGATACGCAGTATTTT
few | TRBJ2-7 | TRBD2 | TRBV4-3 | CASSQGVASGSGAYEQYF | TGCGCCAGCAGCCAAGGGGTTGCTAGCGGGAGCGGCGCCTACGAGCAGTACTTC
few | TRBJ2-1 | TRBD1 | TRBV18 | CASSRTGVDEQFF | TGTGCCAGCTCGCGGACAGGAGTTGATGAGCAGTTCTTC
many | TRBJ2-7 | - | TRBV4-3 | CASSQVGLPSYEQYF | TGCGCCAGCAGCCAAGTTGGGCTACCCTCCTACGAGCAGTACTTC
- | TRBJ1-5 | TRBD1 | TRBV11-1 | CASSNENRGMLGNQPQHF | TGTGCCAGCAGTAACGAGAACAGGGGGATGTTGGGCAATCAGCCCCAGCATTTT
few | TRBJ2-5 | - | TRBV5-1 | CASSLLGAQKETQYF | TGCGCCAGCAGCTTGTTGGGGGCGCAGAAAGAGACCCAGTACTTC
few | TRBJ2-5 | TRBD1 | TRBV20-1 | CSARGTGETQYF | TGCAGTGCTAGAGGGACAGGAGAGACCCAGTACTTC
few | TRBJ2-1 | - | TRBV6-1 | CAAGRGAFRDEQFF | TGTGCCGCAGGAAGGGGGGCGTTTAGGGATGAGCAGTTCTTC
many | TRBJ2-5 | - | TRBV29-1 | CSVGASMFETQYF | TGCAGCGTTGGGGCCAGTATGTTCGAGACCCAGTACTTC
many | TRBJ1-2 | TRBD1 | TRBV6-5 | CASSYSYQGEGGYTF | TGTGCCAGCAGTTACTCGTATCAGGGGGAGGGAGGCTACACCTTC
- | TRBJ2-5 | - | TRBV20-1 | CSAPLGVTRGGETQYF | TGCAGTGCCCCCCTGGGGGTGACTAGGGGGGGGGAGACCCAGTACTTC
- | TRBJ2-5 | TRBD2 | TRBV7-9 | CASNNRLAGEVEETQYF | TGTGCCAGCAACAACCGACTAGCGGGAGAGGTAGAAGAGACCCAGTACTTC
few | TRBJ2-4 | TRBD1 | TRBV11-2 | CASSLGAGTGLGVAKNIQYF | TGTGCCAGCAGCTTAGGGGCCGGGACAGGACTCGGGGTGGCCAAAAACATTCAGTACTTC
few | TRBJ2-7 | TRBD1 | TRBV18 | CASSPLGTGDREQYF | TGTGCCAGCTCACCACTCGGGACAGGGGATCGCGAGCAGTACTTC
few | TRBJ2-1 | TRBD2 | TRBV9 | CASSPWTSGSSYNEQFF | TGTGCCAGCAGCCCTTGGACTAGCGGGAGCTCCTACAATGAGCAGTTCTTC
many | TRBJ2-3 | TRBD2 | TRBV12-3/TRBV12-4 | CASSLFFPTSADTQYF | TGTGCCAGCAGTTTGTTTTTCCCTACTAGCGCAGATACGCAGTATTTT
- | TRBJ1-1 | - | TRBV29-1 | CSVGQVGAYTEVFF | TGCAGCGTTGGACAGGTGGGGGCATATACTGAAGTTTTCTTT
few | TRBJ2-5 | TRBD1 | TRBV4-3 | CASSQELQGAEETQYF | TGCGCCAGCAGCCAAGAGCTACAGGGGGCGGAGGAGACCCAGTACTTC
- | TRBJ2-1 | TRBD1 | TRBV20-1 | CSARDPGGVDNEQFF | TGCAGTGCTAGAGATCCAGGGGGCGTCGACAATGAGCAGTTCTTC
few | TRBJ2-5 | - | TRBV28 | CASSKTAQETQYF | TGTGCCAGCAGTAAGACAGCCCAAGAGACCCAGTACTTC
many | TRBJ1-6 | - | TRBV6-5 | CASSYSTDNSPLHF | TGTGCCAGCAGTTACTCGACGGACAATTCACCCCTCCACTTT
many | TRBJ1-1 | TRBD1 | TRBV5-1 | CASSIRQGNTEAFF | TGCGCCAGCAGCATACGACAGGGGAACACTGAAGCTTTCTTT
many | TRBJ1-1 | - | TRBV6-6 | CASSLGPSTEAFF | TGTGCCAGCAGCCTTGGGCCCAGCACTGAAGCTTTCTTT
few | TRBJ2-5 | - | TRBV18 | CASSPPNTVMGETQYF | TGTGCCAGCTCACCGCCGAACACCGTAATGGGGGAGACCCAGTACTTC
few | TRBJ2-7 | TRBD2 | TRBV27 | CASNKRGSSYEQYF | TGTGCCAGCAATAAGCGGGGCTCGTCCTACGAGCAGTACTTC
many | TRBJ2-1 | - | TRBV7-2 | CASSLESFQEQFF | TGTGCCAGCAGCTTAGAATCTTTCCAAGAGCAGTTCTTC